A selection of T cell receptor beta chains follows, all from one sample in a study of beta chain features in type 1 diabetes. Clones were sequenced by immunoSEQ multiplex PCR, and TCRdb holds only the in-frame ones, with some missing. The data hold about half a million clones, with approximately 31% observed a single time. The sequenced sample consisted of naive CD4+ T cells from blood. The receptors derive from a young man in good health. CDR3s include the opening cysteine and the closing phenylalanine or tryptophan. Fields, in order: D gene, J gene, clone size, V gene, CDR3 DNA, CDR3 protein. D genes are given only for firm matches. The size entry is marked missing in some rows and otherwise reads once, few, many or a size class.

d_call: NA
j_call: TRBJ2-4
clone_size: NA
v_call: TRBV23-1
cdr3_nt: TGCGCCAGCGAACCCGCCATCCCCTTAGCCAAAAACATTCAGTACTTC
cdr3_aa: CASEPAIPLAKNIQYF

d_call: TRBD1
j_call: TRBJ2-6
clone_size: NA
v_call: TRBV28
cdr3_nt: TGTGCCAGCCTACAACCCGGGACAGGGCCCTCTGGGGCCAACGTCCTGACTTTC
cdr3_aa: CASLQPGTGPSGANVLTF

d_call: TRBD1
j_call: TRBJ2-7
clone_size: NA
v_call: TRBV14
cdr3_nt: TGTGCCAGCAGCCAAAAACCGGGACAGTTCTACGAGCAGTACTTC
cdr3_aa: CASSQKPGQFYEQYF

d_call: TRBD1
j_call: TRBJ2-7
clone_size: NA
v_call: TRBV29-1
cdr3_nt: TGCAGCGTGGGGACAGCACCAATCTCCTACGAGCAGTACTTC
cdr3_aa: CSVGTAPISYEQYF

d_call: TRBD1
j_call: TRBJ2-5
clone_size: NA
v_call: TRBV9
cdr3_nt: TGTGCCAGCAGCCCGGGACAGTTCCAAGAGACCCAGTACTTC
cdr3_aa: CASSPGQFQETQYF

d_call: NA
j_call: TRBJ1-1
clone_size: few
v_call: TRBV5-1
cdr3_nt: TGCGCCAGCAGCTTACAGGGAACAGGGAACACTGAAGCTTTCTTT
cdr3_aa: CASSLQGTGNTEAFF

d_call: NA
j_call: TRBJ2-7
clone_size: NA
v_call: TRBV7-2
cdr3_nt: TGTGCCAGCAGCTTAGACTTGGGTACCTCCTACGAGCAGTACTTC
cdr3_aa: CASSLDLGTSYEQYF

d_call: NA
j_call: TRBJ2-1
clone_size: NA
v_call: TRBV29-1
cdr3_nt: TGCAGCGTTGATTCGCGTGAGCAGTTCTTC
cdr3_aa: CSVDSREQFF

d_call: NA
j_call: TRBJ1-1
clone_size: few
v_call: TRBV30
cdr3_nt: TGTGCCTGGAGTGTACGGACGGACACTGAAGCTTTCTTT
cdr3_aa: CAWSVRTDTEAFF

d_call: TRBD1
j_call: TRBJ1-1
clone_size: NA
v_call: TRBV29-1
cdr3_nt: TGCAGCGTTGAAGTAGCCGAACAGGGGGGGTGGACTGAAGCTTTCTTT
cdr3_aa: CSVEVAEQGGWTEAFF

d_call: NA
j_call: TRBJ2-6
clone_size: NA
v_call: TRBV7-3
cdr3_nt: TGTGCCAGCAGCCACGGACGGCCTGGGGCCAACGTCCTGACTTTC
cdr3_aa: CASSHGRPGANVLTF

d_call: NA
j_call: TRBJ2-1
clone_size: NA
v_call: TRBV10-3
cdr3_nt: TGTGCCATCAGTGAGGACAGCTACAATGAGCAGTTCTTC
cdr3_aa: CAISEDSYNEQFF

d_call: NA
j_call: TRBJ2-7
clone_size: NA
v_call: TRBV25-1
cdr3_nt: TGTGCCAGCAGACAGGGGGGAGGGTCGTACTTC
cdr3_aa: CASRQGGGSYF

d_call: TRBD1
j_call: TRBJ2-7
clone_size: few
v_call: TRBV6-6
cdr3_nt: TGTGCCAGCAGTTACCACAAGGGACAGACCTACGAGCAGTACTTC
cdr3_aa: CASSYHKGQTYEQYF

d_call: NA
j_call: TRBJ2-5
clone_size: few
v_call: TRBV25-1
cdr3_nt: TGTGCCAGTAGGACCGGGGAGACCCAGTACTTC
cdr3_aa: CASRTGETQYF

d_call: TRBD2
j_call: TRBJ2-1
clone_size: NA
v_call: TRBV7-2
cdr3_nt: TGTGCCAGCAGCCCCGGGACTAGCGGGAGCAATGAGCAGTTCTTC
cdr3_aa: CASSPGTSGSNEQFF

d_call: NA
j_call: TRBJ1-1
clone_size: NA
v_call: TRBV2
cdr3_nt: TGTGCCAGCAGTACGGACGGGAACACTGAAGCTTTCTTT
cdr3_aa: CASSTDGNTEAFF

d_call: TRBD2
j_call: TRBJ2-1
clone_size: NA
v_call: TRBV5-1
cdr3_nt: TGCGCCAGCAGCCACTCCCTAGCGGGAGGGGGTGAGCAGTTCTTC
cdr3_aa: CASSHSLAGGGEQFF

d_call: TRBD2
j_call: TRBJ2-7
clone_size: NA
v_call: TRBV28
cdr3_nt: TGTGCCAGCAGTCGCCGCGGGAGCTACTCCTACGAGCAGTACTTC
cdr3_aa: CASSRRGSYSYEQYF

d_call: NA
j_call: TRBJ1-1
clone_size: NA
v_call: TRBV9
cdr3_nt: TGTGCCAGCAGCGTAAACGACTTCTGGGCCGCTGAAGCTTTCTTT
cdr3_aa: CASSVNDFWAAEAFF

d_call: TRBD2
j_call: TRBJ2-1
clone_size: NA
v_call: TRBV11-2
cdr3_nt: TGTGCCAGCAGCTTAGACGGCGGGAGGGACAATGAGCAGTTCTTC
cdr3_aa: CASSLDGGRDNEQFF

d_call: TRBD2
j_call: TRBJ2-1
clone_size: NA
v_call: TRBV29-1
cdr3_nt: TGCAGCGTCCGGACTAGCGGAAATGAGCAGTTCTTC
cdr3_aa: CSVRTSGNEQFF